These 14 T cell receptor beta chains were all obtained from the same sample, sequenced in a study of control samples from healthy donors and cancer patients. Sequencing was performed with immunoSEQ multiplex PCR; in TCRdb, only in-frame clones are kept and a portion is missing. Counted here are about 120,000 clones, 85% to 90% occurring once; the ten biggest clones make up less than 4%. Sequenced input: PBMCs. These receptors all stem from a woman in her fifties or sixties with lung cancer.

This chain links TRBV7-9 with TRBJ2-3; D perhaps matches TRBD2 (5 bases). CDR1 SEHNR and CDR2 FQNEAQ come from the germline V gene (reference sequence). The CDR3 has 17 amino acids. The germline V and J ends were trimmed by 0 bases and 3 bases, with 16 bases remaining between them. DNA of the CDR3: TGTGCCAGCAGCTTAGCCCAACCCCTAGCCTCTACAGATACGCAGTATTTT. Translating it yields CASSLAQPLASTDTQYF.

V is TRBV19 and J is TRBJ1-5; 9 bases are shared with TRBD1. With 5 bases clipped from V and 7 bases from J, the junction kept 6 bases outside the gene matches. Germline values: CDR1 LNHDA, CDR2 SQIVND (reference sequence). The CDR3 loop spans 14 amino acids. The CDR3 DNA reads TGTGCCAGTAGTGTAACAGGGGGCAGGCAGCCCCAGCATTTT. Translating it yields CASSVTGGRQPQHF.

This chain links TRBV7-2 with TRBJ2-1, with TRBD2 matching over 9 bases. CDR3 length equals 15 residues. From germline, CDR1 is SGHTA and CDR2 FQGNSA. Trimming took 1 base from V and 7 from J; bases not matched to a gene: 5. Written as DNA, the CDR3 is TGTGCCAGCAGCTTAGTGGCGGGAGGGTTTAATGAGCAGTTCTTC. This gives the protein CASSLVAGGFNEQFF.

This sequence joins TRBV11-2 and TRBJ1-2, with D perhaps matching TRBD1 (6 bases). CDR3 size: 16 residues. V was cut by 5 bases and J by 4 bases, with 20 bases left in between. Germline CDR1 is SGHAT and CDR2 is FQNNGV. The CDR3 protein is CASSLEGGLTGYGYTF. CDR3 bases: TGTGCCAGCAGCCTCGAGGGGGGTCTAACTGGCTATGGCTACACCTTC.

This sequence joins TRBV11-3 and TRBJ2-2, with 8 nucleotides matching TRBD2. Germline assignment: CDR1 SGHNT and CDR2 YENEEA. Trimming removed 5 bases from V and 9 bases from J; junction bases left unmatched: 20. The CDR3 covers 18 residues. This CDR3 reads CASSPKTGTSGEDRELFF. In DNA, the CDR3 is TGTGCCAGCAGCCCGAAGACCGGGACTAGTGGCGAGGACCGGGAGCTGTTTTTT.

The chain is built from TRBV5-1 and TRBJ1-1; tentatively, D is TRBD1 (6 bases). Germline V gene data show CDR1 as SGHRS and CDR2 as YFSETQ. V was shortened by 0 bases and J by 3 bases, with 12 bases between the two germline ends. The CDR3 runs to 15 residues. CDR3 residues: CASSLVTGLDTEAFF. The CDR3 DNA reads TGCGCCAGCAGCTTGGTTACAGGGTTGGACACTGAAGCTTTCTTT.

This clone has only one observation. V gene TRBV19 combines with J gene TRBJ1-5; 10 nucleotides agree with TRBD1. Trimming cost V 7 bases and J 7 bases; bases outside gene matches: 13. This CDR3 is built from 16 residues. Per germline, CDR1 LNHDA and CDR2 SQIVND (reference sequence). The DNA of the CDR3 is TGTGCCAGTACGGCCCAGGGACAGGGGTTAGGGCAGCCCCAGCATTTT. The encoded protein is CASTAQGQGLGQPQHF.

Comments on this clone: This CDR3 fails to terminate in the conserved phenylalanine or tryptophan, so it likely reflects a read error. The chain has TRBV4-3 and TRBJ1-2; weak D call: TRBD1 (5 bases). The CDR3 sequence is 16 residues long. CDR1 is LGHNA, CDR2 YSLEER, per germline. Trimming shortened V by 1 base and J by 7 bases, and 19 bases separated the two germline ends. The CDR3 sequence: CASSQAMGLELSGYTL. CDR3 nucleotides: TGCGCCAGCAGCCAAGCGATGGGGCTAGAACTTAGTGGCTACACCCTC.

This chain joins TRBV20-1 and TRBJ2-5, with TRBD1 matching over 7 bases. With V trimmed by 4 bases and J by 4 bases, 0 bases remained unmatched. Germline loops: CDR1 DFQATT, CDR2 SNEGSKA (reference sequence). The CDR3 sequence is 11 residues long. As DNA, the CDR3 is TGCAGTGCTAACAGGGGAGAGACCCAGTACTTC. Its translation is CSANRGETQYF.

The rearrangement uses TRBV6-2 or TRBV6-3 and TRBJ2-3; 9 nucleotides line up with TRBD2. Trimming took 2 bases from V and 2 from J; bases not matched to a gene: 8. Looked up from germline, CDR1 is MNHEY and CDR2 is SVGEGT. The CDR3 is 17 amino acids. The CDR3 coding sequence is TGTGCCAGCAGTTACGCGCCTCTAGCGGGGCTCACAGATACGCAGTATTTT. Residues: CASSYAPLAGLTDTQYF.

The sample holds one count of this clone. This chain connects TRBV12-3 or TRBV12-4 to TRBJ1-5; D remains unclear. This CDR3 comprises 13 residues. The V end was cut by 7 bases, the J end by 4 bases, with 11 bases between. CDR3 in amino acids: CASTPDGNQPQHF. CDR3 coding DNA: TGTGCCAGCACCCCGGACGGGAATCAGCCCCAGCATTTT.

This rearrangement joins TRBV6-5 to TRBJ1-5; 10 nucleotides line up with TRBD1. V lost 5 bases, J lost 7 bases, and 5 bases stayed unmatched. Per the germline V gene, CDR1 is MNHEY and CDR2 is SVGAGI. The CDR3 covers 14 residues. The CDR3 nucleotides read TGTGCCAGCAGTCCTAGACAGGGGGCCCAGCCCCAGCATTTT. Translated, it gives CASSPRQGAQPQHF.

The CDR3 here is CASRSGGPYEQYF. The CDR3, as DNA: TGTGCCAGCAGGTCGGGGGGGCCCTACGAGCAGTACTTC. V gene TRBV27 combines with J gene TRBJ2-7, with 8 positions matching TRBD2. The CDR3 consists of 13 residues. V shed 6 bases, J shed 2 bases, and the junction held 3 bases outside the gene matches. The germline V gene encodes CDR1 MNHEY and CDR2 SMNVEV (reference sequence).

The rearrangement joins TRBV4-2 to TRBJ1-1, with D uncertain. The V and J ends lost 1 base and 0 bases respectively, with 9 bases between them. Germline lookup yields CDR1 LGHNA and CDR2 YNFKEQ. The CDR3 consists of 15 residues. The DNA for the CDR3 is TGTGCCAGCAGCCAAGGTGGATACATGAACACTGAAGCTTTCTTT. Translating it yields CASSQGGYMNTEAFF.